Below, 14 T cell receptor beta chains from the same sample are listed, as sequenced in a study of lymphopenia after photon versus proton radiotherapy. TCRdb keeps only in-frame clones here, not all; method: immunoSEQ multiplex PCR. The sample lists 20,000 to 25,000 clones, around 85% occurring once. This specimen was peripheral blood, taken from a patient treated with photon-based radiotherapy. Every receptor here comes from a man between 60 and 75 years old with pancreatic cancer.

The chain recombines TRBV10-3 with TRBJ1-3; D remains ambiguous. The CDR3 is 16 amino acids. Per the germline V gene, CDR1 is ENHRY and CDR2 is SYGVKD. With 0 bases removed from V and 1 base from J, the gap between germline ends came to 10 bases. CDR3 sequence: CAISESGALSGNTIYF. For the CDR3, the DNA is TGTGCCATCAGTGAGTCCGGAGCCCTGTCTGGAAACACCATATATTTT.

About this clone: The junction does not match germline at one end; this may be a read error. CDR3 sequence: CASSPTAGSPSDF. The DNA of the CDR3 is TGTGCCAGCTCACCTACGGCCGGATCACCCTCTGATTTT. The J gene is TRBJ1-4, the V gene TRBV18; D not resolved. Germline values: CDR1 KGHSH, CDR2 LQKENI. The CDR3 spans 13 residues.

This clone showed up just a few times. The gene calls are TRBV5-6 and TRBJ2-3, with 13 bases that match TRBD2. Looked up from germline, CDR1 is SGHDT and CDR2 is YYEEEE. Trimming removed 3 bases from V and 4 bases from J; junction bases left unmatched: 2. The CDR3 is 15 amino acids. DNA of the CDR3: TGTGCCAGCAGCTCAGGACTAGCGGGGGCAGATACGCAGTATTTT. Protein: CASSSGLAGADTQYF.

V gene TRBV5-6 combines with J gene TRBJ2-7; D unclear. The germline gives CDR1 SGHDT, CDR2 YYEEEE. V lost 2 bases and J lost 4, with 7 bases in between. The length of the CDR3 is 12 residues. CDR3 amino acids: CASSLRDYEQYF. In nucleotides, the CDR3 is TGTGCCAGCAGCTTAAGAGATTACGAGCAGTACTTC.

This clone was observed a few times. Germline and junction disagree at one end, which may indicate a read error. The DNA of the CDR3 is TGTGCCAGCAGCTTAGAAGCCGAAGGGACTCACTTCTTC. This gives the protein CASSLEAEGTHFF. The chain carries TRBV7-2 and TRBJ1-2; D possibly corresponds to TRBD1 (5 bases). Germline-derived CDR1 and CDR2 are SGHTA and FQGNSA. The CDR3 is made up of 13 amino acids.

CDR3 residues: CATRDRGNQPQHF. The DNA of the CDR3 is TGTGCCACCAGGGACAGGGGCAATCAGCCCCAGCATTTT. The J gene is TRBJ1-5, the V gene TRBV19; 9 positions agree with TRBD1. The CDR3 consists of 13 residues. V lost 10 bases to trimming and J lost 2 bases; unmatched junction nucleotides: 3. Germline values: CDR1 LNHDA, CDR2 SQIVND (reference sequence).

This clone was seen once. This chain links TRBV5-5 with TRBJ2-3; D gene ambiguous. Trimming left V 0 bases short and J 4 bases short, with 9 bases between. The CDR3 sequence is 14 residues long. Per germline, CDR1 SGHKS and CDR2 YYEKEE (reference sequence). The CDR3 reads CASSLAFGADTQYF. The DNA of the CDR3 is TGTGCCAGCAGCTTGGCCTTCGGAGCAGATACGCAGTATTTT.

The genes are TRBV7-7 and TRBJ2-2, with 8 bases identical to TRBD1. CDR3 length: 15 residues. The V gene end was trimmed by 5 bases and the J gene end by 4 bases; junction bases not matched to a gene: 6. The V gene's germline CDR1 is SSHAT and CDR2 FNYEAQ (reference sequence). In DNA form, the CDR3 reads TGTGCCAGCAGCCGGACAGGGACAGGCACCGGGGAGCTGTTTTTT. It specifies CASSRTGTGTGELFF.

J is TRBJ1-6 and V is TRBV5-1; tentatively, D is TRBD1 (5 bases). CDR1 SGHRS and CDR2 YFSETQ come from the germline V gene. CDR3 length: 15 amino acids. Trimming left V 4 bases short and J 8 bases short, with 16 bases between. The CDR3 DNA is TGCGCCAGCAGCACTCGCGTCGGGGGTTATTCACCCCTCCACTTT. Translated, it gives CASSTRVGGYSPLHF. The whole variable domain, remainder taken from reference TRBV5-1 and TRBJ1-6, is KAGVTQTPRYLIKTRGQQVTLSCSPISGHRSVSWYQQTPGQGLQFLFEYFSETQRNKGNFPGRFSGRQFSNSRSEMNVSTLELGDSALYLCASSTRVGGYSPLHFGNGTRLTVT.

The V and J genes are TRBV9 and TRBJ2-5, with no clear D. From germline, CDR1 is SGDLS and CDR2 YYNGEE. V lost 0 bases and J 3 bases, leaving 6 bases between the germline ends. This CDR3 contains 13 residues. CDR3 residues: CASSVGQKETQYF. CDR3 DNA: TGTGCCAGCAGCGTAGGGCAGAAAGAGACCCAGTACTTC.

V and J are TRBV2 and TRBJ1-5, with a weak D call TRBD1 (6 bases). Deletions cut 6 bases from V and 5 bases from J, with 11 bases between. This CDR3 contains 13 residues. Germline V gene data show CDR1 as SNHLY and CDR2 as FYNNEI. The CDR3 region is CASSQGRDQPQHF. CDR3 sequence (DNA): TGTGCCAGCAGCCAGGGGAGGGATCAGCCCCAGCATTTT.

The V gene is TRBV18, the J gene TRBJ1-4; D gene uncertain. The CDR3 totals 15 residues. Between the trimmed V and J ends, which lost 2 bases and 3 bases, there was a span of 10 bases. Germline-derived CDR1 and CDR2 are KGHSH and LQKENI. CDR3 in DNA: TGTGCCAGCTCACCAACATTAAGTCCTAATGAAAAACTGTTTTTT. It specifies CASSPTLSPNEKLFF.

The CDR3 DNA reads as TGTGCCAGCAGCTTATTTTCAGGGGGGCCCATTTGGGCTTTCTTT. Amino acids: CASSLFSGGPIWAFF. V and J are TRBV13 and TRBJ1-1; 7 bases are shared with TRBD1. V was pared by 2 bases and J by 11 bases, with 14 bases of the junction left unmatched. CDR3 size: 15 residues. CDR1 is PRHDT and CDR2 is FYEKMQ in the germline V gene (reference sequence).

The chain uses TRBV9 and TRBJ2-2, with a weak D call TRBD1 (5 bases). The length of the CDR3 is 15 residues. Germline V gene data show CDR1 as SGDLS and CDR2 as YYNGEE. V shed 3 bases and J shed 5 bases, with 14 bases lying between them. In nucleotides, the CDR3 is TGTGCCAGCAGCGGGGCTCAGGGTCGAACCGGGGAGCTGTTTTTT. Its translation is CASSGAQGRTGELFF.